Below, 2 T cell receptor beta chains from the same sample are listed, as sequenced in a study of beta chain features in type 1 diabetes. Isolated RNA was reverse transcribed in full, so expressed TCRB transcripts were sequenced. Profiled with immunoSEQ multiplex PCR; TCRdb holds only in-frame clones, not every one. In the table there are hundreds of thousands of clones, roughly 15% of which are singletons. Sequenced: naive CD4+ T cells from blood. The receptor set was obtained from a man aged 18 to 29 in good health.

The rearrangement joins TRBV10-3 to TRBJ2-1; D gene ambiguous. The CDR3 runs to 13 residues. The germline V and J ends were trimmed by 0 bases and 12 bases, with 12 bases remaining between them. Germline CDR1 reads ENHRY; CDR2 reads SYGVKD. The DNA of the CDR3 is TGTGCCATCAGTGAGTCGTCAAGTAAGGGGCAGTTCTTC. Amino acid sequence: CAISESSSKGQFF.

The V gene is TRBV5-4, the J gene TRBJ2-1; tentatively, D is TRBD2 (6 bases). Germline CDR1 and CDR2: SGHNT and YYREEE (reference sequence). Trimming removed 4 bases at V and 0 bases at J, with 11 bases between. The CDR3 contains 15 residues. The CDR3 sequence: CASSPSVNSYNEQFF. In DNA, the CDR3 is TGTGCCAGCAGCCCTAGCGTTAACTCCTACAATGAGCAGTTCTTC.